This TCR beta chain is from a study of blood T cell repertoires in COVID-19. Study background: Whether acute or convalescent, the COVID-19 samples came from the United States, Italy and Spain.

Germline V gene data show CDR1 as MDHEN and CDR2 as SYDVKM. V dropped 3 bases and J dropped 6 bases, with 14 bases sitting between them. The CDR3 covers 15 residues. As handled by the study authors: Estimation of nucleated cell counts relied on the amplification of reference gene primers. TCRdb's copy holds only in-frame clones and misses some; the assay was immunoSEQ multiplex PCR. Clone size and the V and J calls come from that table; the DNA yielded D and trimming. Of 47,000 or so clones detected, roughly 80% appear once; the ten largest clones hold more than 2.5%. The sequence came from a woman aged 60-75 years with acute or convalescent COVID-19. The chain combines TRBV28 with TRBJ2-2; D is unclear. Sequenced: peripheral blood. Here the CDR3 reads CASSFSQAVPGELFF. The CDR3 region has the DNA TGTGCCAGCAGTTTCAGTCAGGCCGTTCCCGGGGAGCTGTTTTTT.